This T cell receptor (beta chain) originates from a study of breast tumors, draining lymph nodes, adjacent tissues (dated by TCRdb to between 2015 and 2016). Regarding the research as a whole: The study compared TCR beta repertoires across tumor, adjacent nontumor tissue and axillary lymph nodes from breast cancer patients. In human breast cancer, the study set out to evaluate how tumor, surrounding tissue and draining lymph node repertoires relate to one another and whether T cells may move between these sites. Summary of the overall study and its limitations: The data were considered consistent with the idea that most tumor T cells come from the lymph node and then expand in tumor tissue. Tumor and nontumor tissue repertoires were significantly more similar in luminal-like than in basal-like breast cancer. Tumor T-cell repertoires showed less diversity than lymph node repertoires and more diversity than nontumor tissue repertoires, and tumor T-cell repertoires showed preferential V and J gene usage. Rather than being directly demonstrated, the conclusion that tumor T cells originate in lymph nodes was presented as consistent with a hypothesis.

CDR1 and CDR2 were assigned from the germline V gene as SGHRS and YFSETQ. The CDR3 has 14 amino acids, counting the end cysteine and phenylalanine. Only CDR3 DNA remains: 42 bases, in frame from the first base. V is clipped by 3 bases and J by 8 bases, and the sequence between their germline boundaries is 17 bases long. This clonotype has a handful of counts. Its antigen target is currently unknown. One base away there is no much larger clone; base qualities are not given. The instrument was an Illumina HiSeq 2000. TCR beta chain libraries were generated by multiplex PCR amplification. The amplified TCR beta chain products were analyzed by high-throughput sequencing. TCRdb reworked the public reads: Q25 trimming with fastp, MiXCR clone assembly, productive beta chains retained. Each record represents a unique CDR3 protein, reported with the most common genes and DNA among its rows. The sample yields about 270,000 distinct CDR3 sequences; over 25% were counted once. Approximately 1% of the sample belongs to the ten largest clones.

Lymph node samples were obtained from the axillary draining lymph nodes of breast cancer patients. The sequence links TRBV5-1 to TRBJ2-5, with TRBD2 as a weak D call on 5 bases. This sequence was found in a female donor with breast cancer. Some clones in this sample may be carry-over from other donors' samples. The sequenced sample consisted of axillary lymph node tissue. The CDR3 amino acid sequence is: CASSYLAEGDTQYF. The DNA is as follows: TGCGCCAGCAGCTACTTAGCCGAGGGAGACACCCAGTACTTC. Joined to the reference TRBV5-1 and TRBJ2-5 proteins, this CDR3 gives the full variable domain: KAGVTQTPRYLIKTRGQQVTLSCSPISGHRSVSWYQQTPGQGLQFLFEYFSETQRNKGNFPGRFSGRQFSNSRSEMNVSTLELGDSALYLCASSYLAEGDTQYFGPGTRLLVL.